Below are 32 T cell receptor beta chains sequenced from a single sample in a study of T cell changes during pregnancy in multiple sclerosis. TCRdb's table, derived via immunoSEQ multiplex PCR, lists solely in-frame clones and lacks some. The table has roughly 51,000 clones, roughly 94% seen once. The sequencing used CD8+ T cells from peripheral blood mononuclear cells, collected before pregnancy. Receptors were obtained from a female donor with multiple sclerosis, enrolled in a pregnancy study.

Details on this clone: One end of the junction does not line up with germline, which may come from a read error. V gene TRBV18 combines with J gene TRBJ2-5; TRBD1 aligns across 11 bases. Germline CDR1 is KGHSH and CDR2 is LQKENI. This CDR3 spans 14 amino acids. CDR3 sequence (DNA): TGTGCCAGCTCACCACTTTACGGGACAGGGGGATGGCACTTC. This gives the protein CASSPLYGTGGWHF.

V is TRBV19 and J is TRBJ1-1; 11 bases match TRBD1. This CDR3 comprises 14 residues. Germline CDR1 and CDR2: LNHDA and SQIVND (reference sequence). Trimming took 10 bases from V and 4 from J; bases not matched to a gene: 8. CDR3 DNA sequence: TGTGCCACCGGGACAGGGGGATTCGGCACTGAAGCTTTCTTT. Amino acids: CATGTGGFGTEAFF.

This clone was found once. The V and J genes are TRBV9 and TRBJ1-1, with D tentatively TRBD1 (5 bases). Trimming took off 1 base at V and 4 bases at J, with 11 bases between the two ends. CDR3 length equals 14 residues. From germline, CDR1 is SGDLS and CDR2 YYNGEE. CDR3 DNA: TGTGCCAGCAGCGTATCCCAGGGTGGCACTGAAGCTTTCTTT. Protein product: CASSVSQGGTEAFF.

In DNA, the CDR3 is TGTGCCAGCAGTTATCTGAGGGCTTCTGACTCCTACGAGCAGTACTTC. The encoded protein is CASSYLRASDSYEQYF. The V call is TRBV6-6, the J call TRBJ2-7; a possible D gene is TRBD2 (5 bases). V was cut by 3 bases and J by 0 bases, with 15 bases left in between. This CDR3 spans 16 amino acids. CDR1 MNHNY and CDR2 SVGAGI come from the germline V gene (reference sequence).

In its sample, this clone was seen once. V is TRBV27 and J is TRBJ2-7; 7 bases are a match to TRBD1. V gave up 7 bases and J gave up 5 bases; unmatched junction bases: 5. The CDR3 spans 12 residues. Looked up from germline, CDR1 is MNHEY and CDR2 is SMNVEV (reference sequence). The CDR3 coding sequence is TGTGCCAGCACAGACAGGGCCCACGAGCAGTACTTC. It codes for CASTDRAHEQYF.

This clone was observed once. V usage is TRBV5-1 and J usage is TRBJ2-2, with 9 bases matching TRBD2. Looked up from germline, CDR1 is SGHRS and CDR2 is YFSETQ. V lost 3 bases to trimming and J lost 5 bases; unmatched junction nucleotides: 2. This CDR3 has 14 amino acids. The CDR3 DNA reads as TGCGCCAGCAGCTCAAGCGGGAGGACCGGGGAGCTGTTTTTT. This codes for CASSSSGRTGELFF. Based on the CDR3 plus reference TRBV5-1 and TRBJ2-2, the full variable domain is KAGVTQTPRYLIKTRGQQVTLSCSPISGHRSVSWYQQTPGQGLQFLFEYFSETQRNKGNFPGRFSGRQFSNSRSEMNVSTLELGDSALYLCASSSSGRTGELFFGEGSRLTVL.

CDR3 loop: CASGVGSEQYF. DNA of the CDR3: TGTGCTAGTGGTGTTGGTAGCGAGCAGTACTTC. V gene TRBV12-5 combines with J gene TRBJ2-7, with D unclear. The CDR3 contains 11 residues. Between the trimmed V and J ends, which lost 5 bases and 6 bases, there was a span of 8 bases. The germline V gene has CDR1 LGHNT and CDR2 FRNRAP.

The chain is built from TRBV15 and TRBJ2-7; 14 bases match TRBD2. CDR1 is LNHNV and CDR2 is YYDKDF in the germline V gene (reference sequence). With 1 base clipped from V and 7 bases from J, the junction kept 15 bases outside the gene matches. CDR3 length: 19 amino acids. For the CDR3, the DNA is TGTGCCACCAGCAGAGTGATGGGACTAGCGGGAGTAGTTCGCGGGGAGCAGTACTTC. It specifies CATSRVMGLAGVVRGEQYF. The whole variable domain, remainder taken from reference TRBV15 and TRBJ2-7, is DAMVIQNPRYQVTQFGKPVTLSCSQTLNHNVMYWYQQKSSQAPKLLFHYYDKDFNNEADTPDNFQSRRPNTSFCFLDIRSPGLGDTAMYLCATSRVMGLAGVVRGEQYFGPGTRLTVT.

As DNA, the CDR3 is TGCGCCAGCAGCCAAGGGAGTGGAGGGACTGAAGCTTTCTTT. This encodes CASSQGSGGTEAFF. The chain is built from TRBV4-3 and TRBJ1-1; D unclear. From germline, CDR1 is LGHNA and CDR2 YSLEER. CDR3 length: 14 residues. Between the trimmed V and J ends, which lost 1 base and 5 bases, there was a span of 11 bases.

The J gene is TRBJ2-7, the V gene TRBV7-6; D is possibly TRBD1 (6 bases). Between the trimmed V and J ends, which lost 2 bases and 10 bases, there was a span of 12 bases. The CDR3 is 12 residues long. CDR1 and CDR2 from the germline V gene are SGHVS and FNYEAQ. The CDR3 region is CASSLSTGTQYF. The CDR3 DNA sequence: TGTGCCAGCAGCTTATCGACAGGCACCCAGTACTTC.

CDR3 DNA sequence: TGTGCCAGCATCCGGGCGGGAGGTTACACAGATACGCAGTATTTT. Protein product: CASIRAGGYTDTQYF. The chain is built from TRBV2 and TRBJ2-3, with TRBD2 matching over 8 bases. V was clipped by 7 bases and J by 2 bases; unmatched bases: 8. From germline, CDR1 is SNHLY and CDR2 FYNNEI. The CDR3 sequence is 15 residues long.

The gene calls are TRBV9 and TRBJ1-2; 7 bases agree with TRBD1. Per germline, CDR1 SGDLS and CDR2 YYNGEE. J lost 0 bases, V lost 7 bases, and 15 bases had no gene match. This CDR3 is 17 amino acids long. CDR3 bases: TGTGCCAGCTCAAGGGGACAGATCCCTCGGACTAACTATGGCTACACCTTC. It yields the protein CASSRGQIPRTNYGYTF. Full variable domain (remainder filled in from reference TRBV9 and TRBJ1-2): DSGVTQTPKHLITATGQRVTLRCSPRSGDLSVYWYQQSLDQGLQFLIQYYNGEERAKGNILERFSAQQFPDLHSELNLSSLELGDSALYFCASSRGQIPRTNYGYTFGSGTRLTVV.

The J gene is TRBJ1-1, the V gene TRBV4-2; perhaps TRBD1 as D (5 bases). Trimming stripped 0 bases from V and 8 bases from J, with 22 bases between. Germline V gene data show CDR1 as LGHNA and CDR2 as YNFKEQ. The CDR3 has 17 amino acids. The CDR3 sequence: CASSQDRGEFTEREAFF. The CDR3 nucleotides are TGTGCCAGCAGCCAAGATCGGGGGGAATTCACGGAACGGGAAGCTTTCTTT.

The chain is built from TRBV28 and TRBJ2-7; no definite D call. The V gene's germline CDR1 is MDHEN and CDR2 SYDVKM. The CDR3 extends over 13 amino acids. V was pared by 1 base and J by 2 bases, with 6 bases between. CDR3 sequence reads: CASSLLTTYEQYF. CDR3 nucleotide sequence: TGTGCCAGCAGTTTATTGACAACCTACGAGCAGTACTTC. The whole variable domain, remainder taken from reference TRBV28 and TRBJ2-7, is DVKVTQSSRYLVKRTGEKVFLECVQDMDHENMFWYRQDPGLGLRLIYFSYDVKMKEKGDIPEGYSVSREKKERFSLILESASTNQTSMYLCASSLLTTYEQYFGPGTRLTVT.

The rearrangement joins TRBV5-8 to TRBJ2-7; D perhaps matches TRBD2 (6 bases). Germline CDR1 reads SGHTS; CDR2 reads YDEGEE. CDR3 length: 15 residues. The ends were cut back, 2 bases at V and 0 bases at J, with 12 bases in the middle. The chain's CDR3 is CASSFGGINSYEQYF. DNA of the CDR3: TGTGCCAGCAGCTTTGGCGGGATAAACTCCTACGAGCAGTACTTC.

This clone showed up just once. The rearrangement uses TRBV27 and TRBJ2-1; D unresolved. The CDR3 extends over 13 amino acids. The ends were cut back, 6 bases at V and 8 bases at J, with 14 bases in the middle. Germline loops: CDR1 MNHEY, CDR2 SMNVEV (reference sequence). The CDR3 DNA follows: TGTGCCAGCAGCCCGGGTTCTGCCTATGAGCAGTTCTTC. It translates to CASSPGSAYEQFF.

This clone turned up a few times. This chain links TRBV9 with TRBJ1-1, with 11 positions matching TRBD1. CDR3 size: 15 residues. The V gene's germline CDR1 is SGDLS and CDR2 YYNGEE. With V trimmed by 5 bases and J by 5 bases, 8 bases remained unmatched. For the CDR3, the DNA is TGTGCCAGCAGGGGACAGGGGGGTATACGGACTGAAGCTTTCTTT. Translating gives CASRGQGGIRTEAFF. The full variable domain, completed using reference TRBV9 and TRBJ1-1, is DSGVTQTPKHLITATGQRVTLRCSPRSGDLSVYWYQQSLDQGLQFLIQYYNGEERAKGNILERFSAQQFPDLHSELNLSSLELGDSALYFCASRGQGGIRTEAFFGQGTRLTVV.

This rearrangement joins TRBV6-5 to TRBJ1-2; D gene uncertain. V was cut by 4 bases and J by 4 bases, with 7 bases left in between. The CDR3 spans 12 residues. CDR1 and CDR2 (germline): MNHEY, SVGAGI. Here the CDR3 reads CASSSGSYGYTF. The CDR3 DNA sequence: TGTGCCAGCAGTTCCGGGAGCTATGGCTACACCTTC.

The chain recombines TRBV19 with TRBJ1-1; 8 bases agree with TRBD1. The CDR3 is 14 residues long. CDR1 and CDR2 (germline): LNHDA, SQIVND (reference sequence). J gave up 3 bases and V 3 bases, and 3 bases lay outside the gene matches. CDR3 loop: CASSMTGAYTEAFF. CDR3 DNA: TGTGCCAGTAGTATGACAGGGGCATACACTGAAGCTTTCTTT.

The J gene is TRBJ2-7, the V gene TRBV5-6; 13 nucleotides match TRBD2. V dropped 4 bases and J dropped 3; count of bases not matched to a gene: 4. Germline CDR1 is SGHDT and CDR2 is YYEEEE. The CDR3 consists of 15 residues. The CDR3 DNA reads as TGTGCCAGCAGCCTGGGACTAGCGGGGAGCTACGAGCAGTACTTC. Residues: CASSLGLAGSYEQYF.

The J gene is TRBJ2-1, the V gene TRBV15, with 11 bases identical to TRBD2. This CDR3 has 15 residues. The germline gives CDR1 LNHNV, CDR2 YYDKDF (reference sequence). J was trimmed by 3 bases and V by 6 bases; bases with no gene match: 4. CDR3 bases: TGTGCCACCAGACCCGGGACTAGCGGCTACAATGAGCAGTTCTTC. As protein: CATRPGTSGYNEQFF. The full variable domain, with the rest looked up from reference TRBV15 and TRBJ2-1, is DAMVIQNPRYQVTQFGKPVTLSCSQTLNHNVMYWYQQKSSQAPKLLFHYYDKDFNNEADTPDNFQSRRPNTSFCFLDIRSPGLGDTAMYLCATRPGTSGYNEQFFGPGTRLTVL.

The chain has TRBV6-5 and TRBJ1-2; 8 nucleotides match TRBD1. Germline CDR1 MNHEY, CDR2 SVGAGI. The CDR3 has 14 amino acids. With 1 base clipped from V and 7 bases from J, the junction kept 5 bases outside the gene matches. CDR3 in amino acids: CASSYYGQGSGYTF. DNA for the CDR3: TGTGCCAGCAGTTACTACGGACAGGGAAGTGGCTACACCTTC.

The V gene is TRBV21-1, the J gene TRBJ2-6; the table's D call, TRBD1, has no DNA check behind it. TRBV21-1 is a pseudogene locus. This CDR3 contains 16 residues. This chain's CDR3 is CASTPDRVSGANVLTF. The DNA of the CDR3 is TGTGCCAGCACCCCAGACAGGGTCTCTGGGGCCAACGTCCTGACTTTC.

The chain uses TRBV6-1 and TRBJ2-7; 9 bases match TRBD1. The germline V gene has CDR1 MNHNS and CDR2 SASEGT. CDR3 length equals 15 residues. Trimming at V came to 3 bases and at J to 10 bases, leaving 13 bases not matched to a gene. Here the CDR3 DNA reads TGTGCCAGCAGTGACCGACCCGGGACAGGGACTCTCCAGTACTTC. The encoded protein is CASSDRPGTGTLQYF.

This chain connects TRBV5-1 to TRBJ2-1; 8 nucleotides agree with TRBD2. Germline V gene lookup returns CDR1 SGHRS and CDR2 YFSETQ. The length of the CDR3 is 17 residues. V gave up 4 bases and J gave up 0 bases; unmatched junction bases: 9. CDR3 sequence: CASSAVVAGSSYNEQFF. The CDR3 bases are TGCGCCAGCAGCGCAGTCGTAGCGGGGAGCTCCTACAATGAGCAGTTCTTC.

CDR3 in amino acids: CSVEGNQETQYF. CDR3 coding DNA: TGCAGCGTTGAGGGCAACCAAGAGACCCAGTACTTC. The chain employs TRBV29-1 and TRBJ2-5; no reliable D call. The CDR3 extends over 12 amino acids. The V end lost 3 bases, the J end lost 0 bases, and 5 bases lay between the germline ends. CDR1 SQVTM and CDR2 ANQGSEA come from the germline V gene.

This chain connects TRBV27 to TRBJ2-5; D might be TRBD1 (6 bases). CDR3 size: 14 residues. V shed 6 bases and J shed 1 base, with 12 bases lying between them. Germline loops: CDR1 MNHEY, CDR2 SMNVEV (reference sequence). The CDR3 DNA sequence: TGTGCCAGCAGGCAAAACAGGGTCCAAGAGACCCAGTACTTC. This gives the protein CASRQNRVQETQYF.

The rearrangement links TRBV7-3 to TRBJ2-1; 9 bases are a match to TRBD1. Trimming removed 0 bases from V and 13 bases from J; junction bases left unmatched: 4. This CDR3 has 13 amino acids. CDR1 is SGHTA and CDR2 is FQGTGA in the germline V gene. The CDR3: CASSLTGDREQFF. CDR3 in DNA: TGTGCCAGCAGCTTAACCGGGGACAGGGAACAGTTCTTC.

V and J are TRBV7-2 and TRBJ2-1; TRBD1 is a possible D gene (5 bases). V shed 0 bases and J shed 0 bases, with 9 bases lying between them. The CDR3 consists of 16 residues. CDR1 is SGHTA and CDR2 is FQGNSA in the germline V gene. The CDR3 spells CASSLAVQGSYNEQFF. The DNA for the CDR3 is TGTGCCAGCAGCTTAGCGGTTCAGGGCTCCTACAATGAGCAGTTCTTC. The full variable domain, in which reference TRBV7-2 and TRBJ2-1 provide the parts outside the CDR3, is GAGVSQSPSNKVTEKGKDVELRCDPISGHTALYWYRQSLGQGLEFLIYFQGNSAPDKSGLPSDRFSAERTGGSVSTLTIQRTQQEDSAVYLCASSLAVQGSYNEQFFGPGTRLTVL.

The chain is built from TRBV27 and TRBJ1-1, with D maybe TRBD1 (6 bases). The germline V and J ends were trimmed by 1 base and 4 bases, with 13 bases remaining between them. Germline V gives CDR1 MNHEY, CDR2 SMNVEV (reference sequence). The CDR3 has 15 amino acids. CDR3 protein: CASSLYRGAPTEAFF. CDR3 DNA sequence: TGTGCCAGCAGTTTATATCGGGGGGCGCCCACTGAAGCTTTCTTT.

CDR3 coding DNA: TGCGCCAGCAGCCATTATTCCGGGACAGACTATGGCTACACCTTC. Encoded protein: CASSHYSGTDYGYTF. V gene TRBV4-3 combines with J gene TRBJ1-2; 7 nucleotides match TRBD1. The CDR3 runs to 15 residues. V gave up 3 bases and J gave up 3 bases; unmatched junction bases: 7. Germline V gives CDR1 LGHNA, CDR2 YSLEER.

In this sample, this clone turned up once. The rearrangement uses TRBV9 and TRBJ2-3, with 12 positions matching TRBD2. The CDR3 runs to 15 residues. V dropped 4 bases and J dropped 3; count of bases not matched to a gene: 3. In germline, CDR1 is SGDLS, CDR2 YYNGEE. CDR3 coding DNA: TGTGCCAGCAGCCCCGGACTAGCGGGAACAGATACGCAGTATTTT. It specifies CASSPGLAGTDTQYF.